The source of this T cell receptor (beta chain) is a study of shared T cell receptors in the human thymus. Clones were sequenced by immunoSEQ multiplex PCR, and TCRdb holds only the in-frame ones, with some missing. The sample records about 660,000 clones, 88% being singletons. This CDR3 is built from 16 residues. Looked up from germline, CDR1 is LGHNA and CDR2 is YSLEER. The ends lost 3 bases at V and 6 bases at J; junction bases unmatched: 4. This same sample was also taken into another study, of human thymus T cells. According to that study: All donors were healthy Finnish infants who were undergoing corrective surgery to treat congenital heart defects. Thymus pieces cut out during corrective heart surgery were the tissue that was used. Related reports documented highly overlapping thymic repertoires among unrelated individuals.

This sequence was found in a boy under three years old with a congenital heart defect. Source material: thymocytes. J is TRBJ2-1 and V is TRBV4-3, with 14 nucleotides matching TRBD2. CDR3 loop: CASSQPGTSGSNEQFF. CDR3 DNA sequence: TGCGCCAGCAGCCAGCCCGGGACTAGCGGGAGCAATGAGCAGTTCTTC.